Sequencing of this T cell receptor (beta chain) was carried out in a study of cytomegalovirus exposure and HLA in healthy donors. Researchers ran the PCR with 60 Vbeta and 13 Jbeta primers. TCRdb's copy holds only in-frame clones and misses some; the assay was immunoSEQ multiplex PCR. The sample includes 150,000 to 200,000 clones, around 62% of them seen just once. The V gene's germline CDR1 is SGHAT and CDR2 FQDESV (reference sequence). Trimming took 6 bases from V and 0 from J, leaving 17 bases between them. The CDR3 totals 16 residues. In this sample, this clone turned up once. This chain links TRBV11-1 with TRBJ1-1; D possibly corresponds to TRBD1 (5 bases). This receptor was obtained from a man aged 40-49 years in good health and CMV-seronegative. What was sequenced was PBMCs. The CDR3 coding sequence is TGTGCCAGCAGTGGGAGCTTCGGGGGTATGAACACTGAAGCTTTCTTT. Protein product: CASSGSFGGMNTEAFF. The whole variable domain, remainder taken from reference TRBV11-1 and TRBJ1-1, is EAEVAQSPRYKITEKSQAVAFWCDPISGHATLYWYRQILGQGPELLVQFQDESVVDDSQLPKDRFSAERLKGVDSTLKIQPAELGDSAMYLCASSGSFGGMNTEAFFGQGTRLTVV.